A single sample is the source of the 19 T cell receptor beta chains below, sequenced in a study of OX40 agonist ivuxolimab in advanced cancers. Library prep was done by the immunoSEQ multiplex PCR assay. TCRdb re-hosts the immuneACCESS table, in-frame sequences only. Its copies lack some clones; in the studies checked, an unresolved V gene accounts for under half of them, and the cause for the rest is not known. This sample gives under 85,000 clones in total; about 94% of them show up just once. Of the sample, approximately 9.9% is held by the ten largest clones. The specimen comprised CD4+ or CD8+ T cells sorted from blood, sampled in a trial of the OX40 agonist ivuxolimab. The origin of the receptors is an adult with an advanced solid tumor such as melanoma, head and neck, liver or kidney cancer.

J is TRBJ1-5 and V is TRBV28; D is perhaps TRBD1 (6 bases). Between the trimmed V and J ends, which lost 5 bases and 0 bases, there was a span of 17 bases. Looked up from germline, CDR1 is MDHEN and CDR2 is SYDVKM. The CDR3 extends over 17 amino acids. Here the CDR3 DNA reads TGTGCCAGCAGTCCCATTGGGGGGCTTTATAGCAATCAGCCCCAGCATTTT. Its translation is CASSPIGGLYSNQPQHF.

V is TRBV19 and J is TRBJ1-5, with D possibly matching TRBD1 (6 bases). The CDR3 totals 16 residues. From germline, CDR1 is LNHDA and CDR2 SQIVND (reference sequence). The V end was cut by 7 bases, the J end by 3 bases, with 19 bases between. This CDR3 reads CASKGVRGNANQPQHF. CDR3 bases: TGTGCCAGTAAGGGGGTCCGGGGGAACGCCAATCAGCCCCAGCATTTT.

This chain uses TRBV7-9 with TRBJ2-7; D is unclear. The CDR3 is made up of 14 amino acids. The V gene lost 6 bases and the J gene lost 2 bases, with 14 bases spanning the gap. Germline lookup yields CDR1 SEHNR and CDR2 FQNEAQ (reference sequence). Here the CDR3 reads CASSTGSTPYEQYF. The DNA of the CDR3 is TGTGCCAGCAGTACCGGTTCTACTCCCTACGAGCAGTACTTC.

The chain has TRBV28 and TRBJ1-5; no reliable D call. Germline V gives CDR1 MDHEN, CDR2 SYDVKM. Between the trimmed V and J ends, which lost 6 bases and 6 bases, there was a span of 18 bases. This CDR3 has 15 residues. The CDR3 region is CASSPHLLGGQPQHF. The CDR3, as DNA: TGTGCCAGCAGCCCACATCTGCTAGGAGGTCAGCCCCAGCATTTT.

V is TRBV6-5 and J is TRBJ2-7, with no clear D. Germline loops: CDR1 MNHEY, CDR2 SVGAGI. Trimming shortened V by 1 base and J by 3 bases, and 7 bases separated the two germline ends. The CDR3 sequence is 13 residues long. The CDR3 here is CASSYLGFYEQYF. Written as DNA, the CDR3 is TGTGCCAGCAGTTACTTAGGGTTCTACGAGCAGTACTTC.

The chain joins TRBV6-5 to TRBJ1-1, with D unresolved. V was shortened by 6 bases and J by 1 base, with 9 bases between the two germline ends. The CDR3 contains 13 residues. CDR1 is MNHEY and CDR2 is SVGAGI in the germline V gene. CDR3 nucleotide sequence: TGTGCCAGCAGATCCTTTGGGAACACTGAAGCTTTCTTT. Translation: CASRSFGNTEAFF.

The V gene is TRBV29-1, the J gene TRBJ1-2, with D possibly being TRBD1 (5 bases). The CDR3 is 11 amino acids. The V end was cut by 4 bases, the J end by 8 bases, with 11 bases between. Germline CDR1 SQVTM, CDR2 ANQGSEA. The CDR3 is CSVGDPDGYTF. The CDR3 DNA is TGCAGCGTTGGGGACCCCGACGGCTACACCTTC.

The chain combines TRBV15 with TRBJ2-5; 8 bases map to TRBD2. The germline V gene has CDR1 LNHNV and CDR2 YYDKDF (reference sequence). The CDR3 is 13 residues long. The ends lost 8 bases at V and 4 bases at J; junction bases unmatched: 6. CDR3 DNA sequence: TGTGCCACCCAGCGGGAGCGAAGAGAGACCCAGTACTTC. This encodes CATQRERRETQYF.

The chain joins TRBV6-6 to TRBJ2-7; no clear D. CDR1 is MNHNY and CDR2 is SVGAGI in the germline V gene (reference sequence). Trimming removed 0 bases at V and 2 bases at J, with 11 bases between. The CDR3 is 15 residues long. The CDR3 DNA reads as TGTGCCAGCAGTTACTCACGGGTTGGCACCTACGAGCAGTACTTC. Protein sequence: CASSYSRVGTYEQYF.

V and J are TRBV5-4 and TRBJ1-2; D uncertain. V lost 2 bases and J 8 bases, leaving 10 bases between the germline ends. CDR3 size: 12 residues. Germline-derived CDR1 and CDR2 are SGHNT and YYREEE (reference sequence). CDR3 loop: CASSFWGLGYTF. CDR3 bases: TGTGCCAGCAGCTTTTGGGGTTTGGGCTACACCTTC.

The V call is TRBV6-4, the J call TRBJ2-1; perhaps TRBD2 as D (6 bases). The CDR3 has 13 residues. The V end was cut by 2 bases, the J end by 7 bases, with 9 bases between. Germline V gene lookup returns CDR1 MRHNA and CDR2 SNTAGT. CDR3 loop: CASSDGAGNEQFF. As DNA, the CDR3 is TGTGCCAGCAGTGACGGTGCGGGGAATGAGCAGTTCTTC.

V gene TRBV15 combines with J gene TRBJ2-5, with 9 bases that match TRBD1. Trimming cost V 2 bases and J 5 bases; bases outside gene matches: 9. The CDR3 contains 16 residues. Germline CDR1 LNHNV, CDR2 YYDKDF (reference sequence). This CDR3 is CATSRIPGQGTETQYF. The CDR3 DNA reads as TGTGCCACCAGCAGAATACCGGGACAGGGAACGGAGACCCAGTACTTC.

The V call is TRBV27, the J call TRBJ1-4; D uncertain. Trimming shortened V by 11 bases and J by 8 bases, and 12 bases separated the two germline ends. Per germline, CDR1 MNHEY and CDR2 SMNVEV (reference sequence). The CDR3 runs 11 residues. The CDR3 is CAGKVGEKLFF. The CDR3 DNA is TGTGCCGGCAAGGTGGGAGAAAAACTGTTTTTT.

This clone was detected a few times. The genes are TRBV19 and TRBJ1-1; tentatively, D is TRBD1 (5 bases). Per the germline V gene, CDR1 is LNHDA and CDR2 is SQIVND (reference sequence). The CDR3 is made up of 14 amino acids. Trimming removed 6 bases from V and 1 base from J, with 12 bases in between. CDR3 in DNA: TGTGCCAGTAGCACCATGACAGCGAACACTGAAGCTTTCTTT. Amino acid sequence: CASSTMTANTEAFF.

The genes are TRBV28 and TRBJ2-7; D is perhaps TRBD2 (6 bases). Germline V gene data show CDR1 as MDHEN and CDR2 as SYDVKM. V lost 5 bases to trimming and J lost 2 bases, with 16 bases between them. The CDR3 contains 15 residues. The CDR3 nucleotides read TGTGCCAGCAGTAACCGGGACTTTTTTCCCTACGAGCAGTACTTC. This encodes CASSNRDFFPYEQYF.

The V and J genes are TRBV11-3 and TRBJ1-2; tentatively, D is TRBD1 (5 bases). The CDR3 consists of 14 residues. Germline-derived CDR1 and CDR2 are SGHNT and YENEEA. Trimming removed 1 base at V and 3 bases at J, with 9 bases between. The CDR3 reads CASSLGTTDYGYTF. CDR3 sequence (DNA): TGTGCCAGCAGCTTAGGGACAACGGACTATGGCTACACCTTC.

The chain combines TRBV9 with TRBJ2-1; 7 bases are a match to TRBD1. There are 15 residues in the CDR3. The V segment lost 0 bases and the J segment 3 bases; nucleotides outside the gene matches: 3. The germline gives CDR1 SGDLS, CDR2 YYNGEE. The CDR3 reads CASSVEGGSYNEQFF. Here the CDR3 DNA reads TGTGCCAGCAGCGTAGAAGGGGGCAGCTACAATGAGCAGTTCTTC.

J is TRBJ2-7 and V is TRBV11-1, with TRBD1 as a possible D gene (5 bases). This CDR3 has 13 amino acids. V was clipped by 3 bases and J by 0 bases, with 6 bases between them. Germline V gene lookup returns CDR1 SGHAT and CDR2 FQDESV (reference sequence). The CDR3: CASSLTASYEQYF. Here the CDR3 DNA reads TGTGCCAGCAGCTTGACAGCCTCCTACGAGCAGTACTTC.

The rearrangement uses TRBV7-2 and TRBJ1-5, with D perhaps matching TRBD1 (5 bases). Germline values: CDR1 SGHTA, CDR2 FQGNSA. The CDR3 runs 15 residues. The V end was cut by 1 base, the J end by 4 bases, with 11 bases between. The CDR3 loop reads CASSLDWGKNQPQHF. The CDR3 DNA follows: TGTGCCAGCAGCTTAGACTGGGGCAAGAATCAGCCCCAGCATTTT.